This T cell receptor (beta chain) was found in a study of identical twins. Points from the study as a whole: Among monozygotic twins, out-of-frame TCR alpha sharing exceeded what models predicted.

Per germline, CDR1 MDHEN and CDR2 SYDVKM. The V and J ends lost 3 bases and 3 bases respectively, with 20 bases between them. The CDR3 totals 18 residues. TCRdb called the 5' RACE reads again in MiXCR, with one record for every CDR3 protein. This sample has a few hundred thousand distinct CDR3 sequences; about 18% occur once, and the top ten carry around 12%. This clonotype was seen more than once but under ten times. Its antigen is currently unknown. The chain links TRBV28 to TRBJ2-2, with D tentatively TRBD2 (7 bases). Sequenced: naive T cells sorted from blood. This TCR was sampled from a man aged 50 or older in good health. This CDR3 reads CASSFPSGGGRDTGELFF. CDR3 nucleotides: TGTGCCAGCAGTTTTCCGTCTGGCGGGGGCCGAGACACCGGGGAGCTGTTTTTT.